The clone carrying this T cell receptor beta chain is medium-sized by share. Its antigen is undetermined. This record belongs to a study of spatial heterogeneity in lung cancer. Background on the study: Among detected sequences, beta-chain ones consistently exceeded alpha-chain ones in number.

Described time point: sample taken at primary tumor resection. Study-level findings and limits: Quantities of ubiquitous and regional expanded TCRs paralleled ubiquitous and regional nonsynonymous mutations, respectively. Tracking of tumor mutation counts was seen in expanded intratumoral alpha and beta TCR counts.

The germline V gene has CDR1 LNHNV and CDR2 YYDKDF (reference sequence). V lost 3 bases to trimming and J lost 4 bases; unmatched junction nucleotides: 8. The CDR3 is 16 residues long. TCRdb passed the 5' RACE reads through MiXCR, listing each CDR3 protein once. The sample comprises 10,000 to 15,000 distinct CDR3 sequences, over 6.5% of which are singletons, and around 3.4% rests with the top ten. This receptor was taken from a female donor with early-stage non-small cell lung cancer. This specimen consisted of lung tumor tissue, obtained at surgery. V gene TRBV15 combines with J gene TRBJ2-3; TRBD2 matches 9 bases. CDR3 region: CATSSLAGSSPDTQYF. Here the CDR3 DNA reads TGTGCCACCAGCAGTCTAGCGGGGAGCTCCCCAGATACGCAGTATTTT.